The 25 T cell receptor beta chains presented below share a single source sample, sequenced in a study of blood T cell repertoires in COVID-19. The assay was immunoSEQ multiplex PCR, and TCRdb's table has in-frame clones only and misses some. The profile shows approximately 180,000 clones, roughly 84% of them singletons. Sequencing was carried out using peripheral blood. These receptor sequences come from a woman between 35 and 50 years old with COVID-19, enrolled during active disease.

The rearrangement uses TRBV28 and TRBJ2-7; D possibly corresponds to TRBD2 (7 bases). The CDR3 is made up of 12 amino acids. The V and J ends lost 8 bases and 4 bases respectively, with 12 bases between them. The germline V gene encodes CDR1 MDHEN and CDR2 SYDVKM. In nucleotides, the CDR3 is TGTGCCAGCCGAGGGGGGGTTTACGAGCAGTACTTC. Translating gives CASRGGVYEQYF.

This clone was detected only once. V gene TRBV28 combines with J gene TRBJ1-4; TRBD1 agrees at 8 bases. The trim removed 1 base at V and 8 bases at J, leaving 9 bases unmatched. The CDR3 is made up of 16 amino acids. CDR1 MDHEN and CDR2 SYDVKM come from the germline V gene. The CDR3 DNA follows: TGTGCCAGCAGTTTATTGGGGACAGGACACAAGGAAAAACTGTTTTTT. Its translation: CASSLLGTGHKEKLFF.

This CDR3 reads CASSILGLAAETQYF. CDR3 coding DNA: TGTGCCAGCAGTATCCTCGGACTAGCGGCAGAGACCCAGTACTTC. This chain links TRBV27 with TRBJ2-5, with 10 bases that match TRBD2. The CDR3 extends over 15 amino acids. V shed 5 bases and J 4 bases; nucleotides not matched to a gene: 7. Per germline, CDR1 MNHEY and CDR2 SMNVEV (reference sequence).

The chain links TRBV7-2 to TRBJ1-1; 7 bases align to TRBD1. J lost 5 bases, V lost 5 bases, and 5 bases had no gene match. Germline CDR1 is SGHTA and CDR2 is FQGNSA. CDR3 length equals 13 residues. The CDR3 sequence: CASSGGQTTEAFF. The CDR3 bases are TGTGCCAGCAGCGGGGGACAGACGACTGAAGCTTTCTTT.

The V gene is TRBV6-5, the J gene TRBJ2-3, with TRBD1 matching 7 bases. This CDR3 is built from 14 residues. Looked up from germline, CDR1 is MNHEY and CDR2 is SVGAGI. J was trimmed by 1 base and V by 6 bases; bases with no gene match: 4. In DNA form, the CDR3 reads TGTGCCAGCAGACTAAGGGGGCGCACAGATACGCAGTATTTT. As protein: CASRLRGRTDTQYF.

The sample holds one count of this clone. The rearrangement uses TRBV12-3 or TRBV12-4 and TRBJ1-4, with D tentatively TRBD1 (6 bases). This CDR3 contains 11 residues. V lost 6 bases and J lost 8, with 7 bases in between. DNA for the CDR3: TGTGCCAGCAGCGACAGGGAAAAACTGTTTTTT. Translated: CASSDREKLFF.

The V call is TRBV10-3, the J call TRBJ1-6; 7 nucleotides align to TRBD1. CDR1 is ENHRY, CDR2 SYGVKD, per germline. The CDR3 covers 16 residues. V trimming: 6 bases; J trimming: 0 bases; junction bases outside the gene matches: 5. The DNA for the CDR3 is TGTGCCATCAGAGCCGGGACAGCCTCCTATAATTCACCCCTCCACTTT. Translating it yields CAIRAGTASYNSPLHF.

The rearrangement joins TRBV7-3 to TRBJ2-2; 7 bases line up with TRBD2. Germline V gene data show CDR1 as SGHTA and CDR2 as FQGTGA. The V gene end was trimmed by 3 bases and the J gene end by 2 bases; junction bases not matched to a gene: 3. The CDR3 is 15 amino acids. The CDR3 loop is CASSFSSGNTGELFF. The CDR3 DNA reads as TGTGCCAGCAGCTTTTCTAGCGGAAACACCGGGGAGCTGTTTTTT.

This clone was observed a single time. The J gene is TRBJ1-5, the V gene TRBV19; tentative D call: TRBD1 (6 bases). This CDR3 comprises 17 residues. Per the germline V gene, CDR1 is LNHDA and CDR2 is SQIVND (reference sequence). V lost 7 bases, J lost 7 bases, and 26 bases lay in between. The CDR3 bases are TGTGCCAGTAAGAAATCGGTGCAGGGGCGCCTAAACCAGCCCCAGCATTTT. Amino acid sequence: CASKKSVQGRLNQPQHF.

V gene TRBV15 combines with J gene TRBJ1-3; D unresolved. The V gene lost 0 bases and the J gene lost 0 bases, with 12 bases spanning the gap. Per the germline V gene, CDR1 is LNHNV and CDR2 is YYDKDF (reference sequence). The CDR3 is 17 amino acids. The CDR3 loop reads CATSRDRERRSGNTIYF. The CDR3 DNA sequence: TGTGCCACCAGCAGAGATCGGGAACGGCGCTCTGGAAACACCATATATTTT. The entire variable domain, with the rest obtained from reference TRBV15 and TRBJ1-3, is as follows: DAMVIQNPRYQVTQFGKPVTLSCSQTLNHNVMYWYQQKSSQAPKLLFHYYDKDFNNEADTPDNFQSRRPNTSFCFLDIRSPGLGDTAMYLCATSRDRERRSGNTIYFGEGSWLTVV.

J is TRBJ1-4 and V is TRBV15; a weak D match, TRBD1 (6 bases). The germline V gene has CDR1 LNHNV and CDR2 YYDKDF (reference sequence). The CDR3 runs to 13 residues. The V end lost 5 bases, the J end lost 6 bases, and 10 bases lay between the germline ends. The CDR3 loop reads CATSEKGDEKLFF. The DNA for the CDR3 is TGTGCCACCAGCGAGAAGGGGGATGAAAAACTGTTTTTT.

The chain links TRBV6-5 to TRBJ1-5; D is perhaps TRBD1 (5 bases). CDR1 MNHEY and CDR2 SVGAGI come from the germline V gene. Trimming left V 6 bases short and J 3 bases short, with 12 bases between. CDR3 length: 14 amino acids. The CDR3 loop reads CASRSDSYNQPQHF. CDR3 bases: TGTGCCAGCAGGAGTGACAGCTACAATCAGCCCCAGCATTTT.

The chain links TRBV12-3 or TRBV12-4 to TRBJ1-3; D gene uncertain. V was cut by 10 bases and J by 0 bases, with 10 bases left in between. The CDR3 sequence is 13 residues long. CDR3 sequence reads: CATPRDSGNTIYF. CDR3 sequence (DNA): TGTGCCACCCCTCGAGACTCTGGAAACACCATATATTTT.

The table lists this clone with a count of one. This rearrangement joins TRBV18 to TRBJ1-5; tentative D call: TRBD1 (5 bases). The CDR3 extends over 16 amino acids. V lost 2 bases to trimming and J lost 1 base, with 12 bases between them. Germline V CDR1 and CDR2: KGHSH, LQKENI. The CDR3 here is CASSPAGGRSNQPQHF. The CDR3 DNA is TGTGCCAGCTCACCAGCGGGGGGAAGGAGCAATCAGCCCCAGCATTTT. The full variable domain, in which reference TRBV18 and TRBJ1-5 provide the parts outside the CDR3, is NAGVMQNPRHLVRRRGQEARLRCSPMKGHSHVYWYRQLPEEGLKFMVYLQKENIIDESGMPKERFSAEFPKEGPSILRIQQVVRGDSAAYFCASSPAGGRSNQPQHFGDGTRLSIL.

J is TRBJ1-5 and V is TRBV19; D not certain. The germline gives CDR1 LNHDA, CDR2 SQIVND (reference sequence). The CDR3 is 13 residues long. The germline V and J ends were trimmed by 3 bases and 3 bases, with 6 bases remaining between them. The CDR3 is CASSITVNQPQHF. CDR3 in DNA: TGTGCCAGTAGTATCACAGTCAATCAGCCCCAGCATTTT.

This chain joins TRBV2 and TRBJ2-7, with D possibly being TRBD1 (5 bases). With 4 bases removed from V and 5 bases from J, the gap between germline ends came to 15 bases. CDR1 is SNHLY and CDR2 is FYNNEI in the germline V gene. This CDR3 region has 14 residues. The CDR3 DNA is TGTGCCAGCAGTGCCGGGCGGCAGGGCGACGAGCAGTACTTC. Its protein product is CASSAGRQGDEQYF.

The gene calls are TRBV7-9 and TRBJ2-5, with 7 bases aligning to TRBD1. The CDR3 runs to 15 residues. From germline, CDR1 is SEHNR and CDR2 FQNEAQ (reference sequence). The V and J ends lost 5 bases and 5 bases, in that order; junction bases with no gene match: 11. The CDR3 protein is CASSVLGGQAETQYF. CDR3 in DNA: TGTGCCAGCAGCGTTTTAGGAGGACAGGCTGAGACCCAGTACTTC.

The chain couples TRBV19 to TRBJ1-1, with D perhaps matching TRBD1 (6 bases). CDR3 length: 13 amino acids. From germline, CDR1 is LNHDA and CDR2 SQIVND (reference sequence). With 4 bases removed from V and 2 bases from J, the gap between germline ends came to 8 bases. CDR3 in DNA: TGTGCCAGTAGTAAGGGACACAACACTGAAGCTTTCTTT. Encoded protein: CASSKGHNTEAFF.

This chain joins TRBV7-6 and TRBJ2-1, with D possibly being TRBD2 (5 bases). Per germline, CDR1 SGHVS and CDR2 FNYEAQ. The CDR3 spans 16 residues. Trimming cost V 1 base and J 7 bases, with 17 bases left between them. The CDR3 here is CASSLEAAGSRNEQFF. CDR3 nucleotide sequence: TGTGCCAGCAGCTTAGAGGCGGCGGGCTCGAGGAATGAGCAGTTCTTC.

Concerning this clone: A much more abundant neighbour one base away suggests this may be a read error. The chain carries TRBV19 and TRBJ2-7, with D possibly being TRBD2 (5 bases). Germline V gene sequence: CDR1 LNHDA, CDR2 SQIVND (reference sequence). The CDR3 runs to 15 residues. Here the CDR3 DNA reads TGTGTCAGTAGTATTCTCGGGCTCGGGGCCTACGAGCAGTACTTC. Translation: CVSSILGLGAYEQYF.

The rearrangement joins TRBV28 to TRBJ1-6; 8 bases align to TRBD1. The CDR3 is 17 amino acids. Germline V gene data show CDR1 as MDHEN and CDR2 as SYDVKM. The trim removed 7 bases at V and 3 bases at J, leaving 11 bases unmatched. The CDR3 here is CASKSPGQAGYNSPLHF. In DNA form, the CDR3 reads TGTGCCAGCAAAAGCCCGGGACAGGCGGGCTATAATTCACCCCTCCACTTT.

V gene TRBV24-1 combines with J gene TRBJ2-2, with D tentatively TRBD2 (5 bases). The CDR3 covers 16 residues. Germline-derived CDR1 and CDR2 are KGHDR and SFDVKD. The V and J ends lost 4 bases and 6 bases respectively, with 17 bases between them. Here the CDR3 reads CATSDPGREKPGELFF. The CDR3 DNA sequence: TGTGCCACCAGTGACCCGGGAAGGGAGAAACCCGGGGAGCTGTTTTTT.

The chain recombines TRBV7-3 with TRBJ2-1, with 13 bases fitting TRBD2. V lost 1 base, J lost 8 bases, and 2 bases stayed unmatched. The germline V gene encodes CDR1 SGHTA and CDR2 FQGTGA. This CDR3 region has 15 residues. CDR3 in DNA: TGTGCCAGCAGCTTAAAGACTAGCGGGAGGTATGAGCAGTTCTTC. As protein: CASSLKTSGRYEQFF.

CDR3 bases: TGTGCCAGCATGAGACGCGGCTCTCGAGACAATCAGCCCCAGCATTTT. Protein sequence: CASMRRGSRDNQPQHF. This chain connects TRBV27 to TRBJ1-5, with D uncertain. The CDR3 is 16 residues long. Germline values: CDR1 MNHEY, CDR2 SMNVEV (reference sequence). Between the trimmed V and J ends, which lost 7 bases and 3 bases, there was a span of 19 bases.

The V gene is TRBV2, the J gene TRBJ1-5, with no clear D. CDR3 length: 14 amino acids. Germline lookup yields CDR1 SNHLY and CDR2 FYNNEI. Trimming removed 6 bases from V and 1 base from J, with 10 bases in between. The CDR3 sequence is CASSGDGSNQPQHF. CDR3 coding DNA: TGTGCCAGCAGCGGAGACGGGAGCAATCAGCCCCAGCATTTT.